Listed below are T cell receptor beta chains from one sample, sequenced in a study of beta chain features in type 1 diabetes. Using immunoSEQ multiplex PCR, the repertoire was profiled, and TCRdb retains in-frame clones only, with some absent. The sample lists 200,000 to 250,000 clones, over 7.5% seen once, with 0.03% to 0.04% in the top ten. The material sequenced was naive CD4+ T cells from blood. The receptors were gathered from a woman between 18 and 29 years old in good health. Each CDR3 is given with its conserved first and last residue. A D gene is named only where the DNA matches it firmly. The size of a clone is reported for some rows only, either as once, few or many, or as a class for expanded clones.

TGTGCTAGTGGTCCGGGACACAGCGACAATCAGCCCCAGCATTTT | CASGPGHSDNQPQHF | few | TRBV12-5 | . | TRBJ1-5
TGTGCCAGCACCATGATTAGGGGGCCTGGGGAGCTGTTTTTT | CASTMIRGPGELFF | . | TRBV11-2 | TRBD1 | TRBJ2-2
TGTGCCAGCAGCTCCCCTCTAGCGGGGGGAGAGACCCAGTACTTC | CASSSPLAGGETQYF | few | TRBV5-4 | TRBD2 | TRBJ2-5
TGCAGTGCTAGATCTACCTACGAGCAGTACTTC | CSARSTYEQYF | . | TRBV20-1 | . | TRBJ2-7
TGTGCCAGAGGGGGACTAGCTCTCCGCCAAGAGACCCAGTACTTC | CARGGLALRQETQYF | few | TRBV6-4 | TRBD2 | TRBJ2-5
TGCAGCGTTAATCCTAGCGGGGGGAATACGCAGTATTTT | CSVNPSGGNTQYF | many | TRBV29-1 | TRBD2 | TRBJ2-3
TGCGCCAGCAGCTCCTACAGGGGGTTGAACACTGAAGCTTTCTTT | CASSSYRGLNTEAFF | . | TRBV5-1 | TRBD1 | TRBJ1-1
TGTGCCAGCAGTTTAGGTGGCCCATTCTACGAGCAGTACTTC | CASSLGGPFYEQYF | few | TRBV28 | . | TRBJ2-7
TGTGCCAGCAGCTCGACGGGGACAGCTTTCAATCAGCCCCAGCATTTT | CASSSTGTAFNQPQHF | . | TRBV5-6 | TRBD1 | TRBJ1-5
TGTGCCTGGAGTGTGGGGCGCAGGCATAATGAGCAGTTCTTC | CAWSVGRRHNEQFF | few | TRBV30 | . | TRBJ2-1
TGTGCCAGCGGCCCAGGAAACAATCAGCCCCAGCATTTT | CASGPGNNQPQHF | . | TRBV6-5 | . | TRBJ1-5
TGCGCCAGCAGCCCGGGACTAGCGGGGGGGCCAGATACGCAGTATTTT | CASSPGLAGGPDTQYF | few | TRBV5-1 | TRBD2 | TRBJ2-3
TGTGCCAGCAGCAAACGGGACAGGGTGAACACTGAAGCTTTCTTT | CASSKRDRVNTEAFF | few | TRBV14 | TRBD1 | TRBJ1-1
TGTGCCAGCAGTTACAGGGGGCAGGGCAGACGGGAGACCCAGTACTTC | CASSYRGQGRRETQYF | few | TRBV6-5 | TRBD1 | TRBJ2-5
TGTGCCAGCAGGGGACTGAAGTTAGGGGAGACCCAGTACTTC | CASRGLKLGETQYF | . | TRBV6-5 | . | TRBJ2-5
TGTGCCAGCAGCTTGGACACGGGATGGGGTGAGCAGTACTTC | CASSLDTGWGEQYF | . | TRBV5-4 | . | TRBJ2-7
TGTGCCAGCAGACTAGAGCAGGGGGCGCTTAACTATGGCTACACCTTC | CASRLEQGALNYGYTF | . | TRBV2 | TRBD1 | TRBJ1-2
TGTGCCAGCAGGGTTAAACCAGGGGAGTACACTGAAGCTTTCTTT | CASRVKPGEYTEAFF | few | TRBV6-1 | . | TRBJ1-1
TGCGCCAGCAGCTTGGGGACTGACGGAGAAGCTTTCTTT | CASSLGTDGEAFF | . | TRBV5-1 | . | TRBJ1-1
TGTGCCAGCAGCTCGAACTCGGGACAGGGGGTCTATGAGCAGTTCTTC | CASSSNSGQGVYEQFF | . | TRBV7-3 | TRBD1 | TRBJ2-1
TGCGCCAGCAGCCCAAAGACAGTAATTGGGACCCAGTACTTC | CASSPKTVIGTQYF | few | TRBV5-1 | . | TRBJ2-5
TGTGCCAGCAGGGCGAAAACAGGGGCGTCCTACAATGAGCAGTTCTTC | CASRAKTGASYNEQFF | few | TRBV6-6 | TRBD1 | TRBJ2-1
TGTGCCAGCAGTTACCATACTAGCGGGGGGGCCACAGATACGCAGTATTTT | CASSYHTSGGATDTQYF | . | TRBV5-4 | TRBD2 | TRBJ2-3
TGTGCCAGCAGCTTGGAGGATTGGGGGCCCCACAATGAGCAGTTCTTC | CASSLEDWGPHNEQFF | . | TRBV5-4 | . | TRBJ2-1
TGTGCCAGCAGCCCCCGCGACAGGGGAAGAGTGGTCATTCAGTACTTC | CASSPRDRGRVVIQYF | . | TRBV7-8 | TRBD1 | TRBJ2-4
TGTGCCAGCAGGAGAGTTGCCACTGAAGCTTTCTTT | CASRRVATEAFF | few | TRBV21-1 | . | TRBJ1-1
TGTGCTAGTGGTTCACCGTATGGGACCTTAGGGGGCTATGGCTACACCTTC | CASGSPYGTLGGYGYTF | . | TRBV12-5 | . | TRBJ1-2
TGTGCCAGCAGCAGGGACAGGGCTGACTATGGCTACACCTTC | CASSRDRADYGYTF | . | TRBV7-2 | TRBD1 | TRBJ1-2
TGTGCCAGCAGCCCAGCACAGGGGAGGACCTACAATGAGCAGTTCTTC | CASSPAQGRTYNEQFF | . | TRBV27 | . | TRBJ2-1
TGTGCCAGCAGCCTACCGGGACTAGTCTCCGAGCAGTACTTC | CASSLPGLVSEQYF | few | TRBV14 | TRBD2 | TRBJ2-7
TGCGCCAGCAGTCAATCGCGCCGGGGGGGGAACACTGAAGCTTTCTTT | CASSQSRRGGNTEAFF | few | TRBV23-1 | . | TRBJ1-1
TGTGCCAGTAGTCAGGTGGGCACTGAAGCTTTCTTT | CASSQVGTEAFF | . | TRBV19 | . | TRBJ1-1
TGTGCCAGCCTTAGGACAGGGCTAGCCGGGGAGCTGTTTTTT | CASLRTGLAGELFF | few | TRBV2 | TRBD1 | TRBJ2-2
TGTGCCAGTAGTATAGGCGGGAGGATCTACAATGAGCAGTTCTTC | CASSIGGRIYNEQFF | few | TRBV19 | TRBD2 | TRBJ2-1
TGTGCCAGCAGCTTAACGGCCGCAGGGGGCTGGAATGAGCAGTTCTTC | CASSLTAAGGWNEQFF | few | TRBV7-3 | TRBD1 | TRBJ2-1
TGCGCCAGCAGCTTGGGACAGGAGGTAGAGACCCAGTACTTC | CASSLGQEVETQYF | few | TRBV5-1 | . | TRBJ2-5
TGTGCCAGCAGCTTGGAGGGGGCGCCCGCTGAAGCTTTCTTT | CASSLEGAPAEAFF | few | TRBV4-2 | TRBD1 | TRBJ1-1
TGCGCCAGCAGCGAAGGCGGCTCCGGGACAGCCAATTCACCCCTCCACTTT | CASSEGGSGTANSPLHF | few | TRBV5-1 | TRBD1 | TRBJ1-6
TGTGCTAGTGGTTTGGTTGGGACAGCTTACCCCTACAATGAGCAGTTCTTC | CASGLVGTAYPYNEQFF | few | TRBV12-5 | TRBD1 | TRBJ2-1
TGTGCCAGCAGTCGAGGCGCACCCAATGAGCAGTTCTTC | CASSRGAPNEQFF | . | TRBV6-4 | . | TRBJ2-1
TGTGCCAGCAGCTACAGGGGTAATCAGCCCCAGCATTTT | CASSYRGNQPQHF | . | TRBV7-9 | TRBD1 | TRBJ1-5
TGTGCCACCAGTGGGTCCAGGGGGCCGGTAGGTCTCGCTGAAGCTTTCTTT | CATSGSRGPVGLAEAFF | few | TRBV15 | TRBD1 | TRBJ1-1